This T cell receptor beta chain was recovered during a study of blood T cell repertoires in COVID-19. Whole-study context: Sites across the United States, Italy and Spain contributed samples from acute and convalescent COVID-19.

V lost 5 bases and J lost 6, with 7 bases in between. Germline CDR1 DFQATT, CDR2 SNEGSKA (reference sequence). The length of the CDR3 is 10 residues. In the original processing: Estimates of nucleated cell counts were drawn from the amplification of reference gene primers. Only in-frame clones appear in the TCRdb table, and some are missing; sequencing was by immunoSEQ multiplex PCR. V and J calls plus clone size are reproduced from that table; the DNA served to infer D and trimming. The table has about 150,000 clones, around 89% seen once. The chain links TRBV20-1 to TRBJ1-1, with D hard to call. The sequence came from a man aged 55 to 69 with active or convalescent COVID-19. The material sequenced was peripheral blood. The CDR3 protein is CSAQSAEAFF. CDR3 in DNA: TGCAGTGCTCAATCGGCTGAAGCTTTCTTT.